The source of this TCR beta chain is a study of OX40 agonist ivuxolimab in advanced cancers. Whole-study results and caveats: CD4+ and CD8+ blood T cells expanded clonally by week 6 at 0.1 to 3.0 mg/kg. CD8+ T cells showed, on average, more clonal expansion than CD4+ cells.

Repertoires were generated with immunoSEQ multiplex PCR, while TCRdb's copy carries only in-frame clones and drops some. The data contain about 150,000 clones, about 93% of them singletons. Blood was sampled at baseline, cycle 4 day 1, and cycle 7 day 1. Turning to this clone: What it binds is not known.

Sequences were derived from CD4+ or CD8+ T cells sorted from blood, sampled in a trial of the OX40 agonist ivuxolimab. This clonotype was obtained from an adult with an advanced solid tumor such as melanoma, head and neck, liver or kidney cancer.

This CDR3 is CASSEGARPQHF. The CDR3 DNA follows: TGTGCCAGCAGCGAAGGTGCCCGGCCCCAGCATTTT. The chain employs TRBV28 and TRBJ1-5; D not certain. The germline V and J ends were trimmed by 6 bases and 9 bases, with 12 bases remaining between them. Germline V gene lookup returns CDR1 MDHEN and CDR2 SYDVKM. The CDR3 contains 12 residues.